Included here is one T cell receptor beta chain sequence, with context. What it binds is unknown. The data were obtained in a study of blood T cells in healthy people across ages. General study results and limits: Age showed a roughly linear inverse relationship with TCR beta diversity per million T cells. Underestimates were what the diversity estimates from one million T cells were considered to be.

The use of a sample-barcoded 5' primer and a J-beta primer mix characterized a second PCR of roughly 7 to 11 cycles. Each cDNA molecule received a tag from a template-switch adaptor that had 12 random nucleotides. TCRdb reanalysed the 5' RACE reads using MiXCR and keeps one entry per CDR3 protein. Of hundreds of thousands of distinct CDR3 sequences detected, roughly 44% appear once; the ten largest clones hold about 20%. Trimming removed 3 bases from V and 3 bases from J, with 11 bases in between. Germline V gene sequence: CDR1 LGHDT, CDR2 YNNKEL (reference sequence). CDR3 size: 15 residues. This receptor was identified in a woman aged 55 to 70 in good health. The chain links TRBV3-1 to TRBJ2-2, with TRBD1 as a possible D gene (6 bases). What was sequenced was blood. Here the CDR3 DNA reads TGTGCCAGCAGCCAGAGGGGGTCGGACACCGGGGAGCTGTTTTTT. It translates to CASSQRGSDTGELFF.